These T cell receptor beta chains were read from a single sample in a study of human T cells and chemical hapten exposure. MiXCR, run by TCRdb on the RACE reads, gives a single entry per CDR3 protein. The data hold some 190,000 distinct CDR3 sequences, with 20% to 25% observed a single time. The sample in question was whole blood, obtained in connection with sensitization to the hapten diphenylcyclopropenone (DPC). These receptors were taken from a woman aged 50 to 65 with alopecia areata. Some clones in this sample may be carry-over from other donors' samples. The CDR3 runs from the conserved cysteine through the conserved F or W. The order of the fields is J gene, V gene, D gene, clone size, CDR3 protein, CDR3 DNA. A D gene is named only where the DNA matches it firmly. A clone size is listed for some rows: how often the clone was seen (once, few, many), or a class if it is expanded.

TRBJ1-2 | TRBV30 | TRBD1 | few | CACQDRGYGYTF | TGTGCCTGCCAGGACAGGGGATATGGCTACACCTTC
TRBJ2-1 | TRBV20-1 | TRBD2 | NA | CSASVGAGVTYNEQFF | TGCAGTGCTAGTGTAGGGGCGGGAGTCACCTACAATGAGCAGTTCTTC
TRBJ1-2 | TRBV12-3/TRBV12-4 | NA | NA | CASRSTGLYGYTF | TGTGCCAGCAGGTCAACAGGGCTCTATGGCTACACCTTC
TRBJ1-2 | TRBV15 | NA | few | CATSRDVQAAYNYGYTF | TGTGCCACCAGCAGAGATGTCCAGGCGGCTTATAACTATGGCTACACCTTC
TRBJ2-1 | TRBV11-3 | TRBD2 | few | CASSLALAGLDEQFF | TGTGCCAGCAGCTTAGCCCTAGCGGGATTGGATGAGCAGTTCTTC
TRBJ2-5 | TRBV6-5 | NA | NA | CASKTASRTQETQYF | TGTGCCAGCAAGACAGCCTCCAGAACACAAGAGACCCAGTACTTC
TRBJ2-1 | TRBV12-3/TRBV12-4 | TRBD2 | many | CASSFDSGRGHEQFF | TGTGCCAGCAGTTTCGATAGCGGGAGGGGGCATGAGCAGTTCTTC
TRBJ2-3 | TRBV11-2 | TRBD2 | few | CASSLGTGGDTQYF | TGTGCCAGCAGCTTAGGCACGGGAGGAGATACGCAGTATTTT
TRBJ1-1 | TRBV29-1 | NA | NA | CSVGGPSSNTEAFF | TGCAGCGTTGGGGGACCAAGCTCGAACACTGAAGCTTTCTTT
TRBJ2-3 | TRBV20-1 | TRBD2 | many | CSARDPRGGTDTQYF | TGCAGTGCTAGAGATCCGCGGGGGGGAACAGATACGCAGTATTTT
TRBJ1-4 | TRBV7-9 | NA | few | CASEGAPGFEKLFF | TGTGCCAGCGAAGGCGCCCCGGGGTTTGAAAAACTGTTTTTT
TRBJ2-5 | TRBV25-1 | NA | once | CASSEWVFGVRETQYF | TGTGCCAGCAGTGAATGGGTTTTCGGGGTGCGAGAGACCCAGTACTTC
TRBJ2-7 | TRBV28 | TRBD2 | many | CASSPWTSGSISYEQYF | TGTGCCAGCAGTCCATGGACTAGCGGGAGTATTTCCTACGAGCAGTACTTC
TRBJ1-4 | TRBV5-1 | TRBD1 | few | CASSLAGQFNEKLFF | TGCGCCAGCAGCTTGGCGGGACAGTTTAATGAAAAACTGTTTTTT
TRBJ1-1 | TRBV20-1 | TRBD1 | once | CSARADTQGNSEAFF | TGCAGTGCTAGAGCCGATACACAGGGGAATTCTGAAGCTTTCTTT
TRBJ1-4 | TRBV5-1 | NA | NA | CASRSDSWDEKLFF | TGCGCCAGCAGATCCGACTCATGGGATGAAAAACTGTTTTTT
TRBJ1-5 | TRBV7-9 | TRBD1 | few | CASSRDRGTGGPQHF | TGTGCCAGCAGCCGGGACAGGGGGACCGGGGGGCCCCAGCATTTT
TRBJ2-1 | TRBV29-1 | NA | few | CSVEDPLSYNEQFF | TGCAGCGTTGAAGATCCCCTTTCTTACAATGAGCAGTTCTTC
TRBJ2-7 | TRBV21-1 | NA | few | CASSKCTSGCSYEQYF | TGTGCCAGCAGCAAATGCACTAGCGGGTGCTCCTACGAGCAGTACTTC
TRBJ1-1 | TRBV29-1 | NA | NA | CSASFTEAFF | TGCAGCGCTAGCTTCACTGAAGCTTTCTTT
TRBJ2-3 | TRBV12-3/TRBV12-4 | NA | few | CASRAQRTGTDTQYF | TGTGCCAGCAGAGCCCAGCGGACCGGCACAGATACGCAGTATTTT
TRBJ1-1 | TRBV5-5 | TRBD1 | many | CASSRQGNTEAFF | TGTGCCAGCAGCCGACAGGGGAACACTGAAGCTTTCTTT
TRBJ2-7 | TRBV20-1 | NA | NA | CSARDPSSYEQYF | TGCAGTGCTAGAGATCCTAGCTCCTACGAGCAGTACTTC
TRBJ2-5 | TRBV7-8 | NA | NA | CAHIRAGAGETQYF | TGTGCCCACATCCGGGCCGGGGCCGGAGAGACCCAGTACTTC
TRBJ1-5 | TRBV7-2 | NA | few | CASSLPRQSQHF | TGTGCCAGCAGCTTACCACGTCAGTCCCAGCATTTT
TRBJ1-5 | TRBV6-4 | NA | few | CASSSDSNQPQHF | TGTGCCAGCAGTAGTGATAGCAATCAGCCCCAGCATTTT
TRBJ1-2 | TRBV29-1 | TRBD1 | few | CSVRDRGNYGYTF | TGCAGCGTTAGGGACAGGGGGAACTATGGCTACACCTTC